These 19 T cell receptor beta chains were sequenced from one sample in a study of T-cell memory formation after mild COVID-19. TCRdb reprocessed the 5' RACE reads via MiXCR and lists one record per CDR3 protein. The sample yields just under 550,000 distinct CDR3 sequences, roughly 21% seen once. The sequenced sample consisted of PBMCs or a T cell subset sorted from them (not recorded which). The source of these receptors is an adult woman who had mild COVID-19 (a few samples of this study predate the infection). Cell type and time point are not known.

The chain carries TRBV20-1 and TRBJ1-2, with D perhaps TRBD1 (5 bases). Trimming stripped 3 bases from V and 9 bases from J, with 17 bases between. The CDR3 has 13 amino acids. The germline CDR1 and CDR2 sequences are DFQATT and SNEGSKA (reference sequence). CDR3 nucleotides: TGCAGTGCTAGTGGGGGGTTAAGGAGGAGCTACACCTTC. Residues: CSASGGLRRSYTF.

This clonotype has only a few counts. The chain couples TRBV5-1 to TRBJ2-3, with D tentatively TRBD2 (6 bases). The ends were cut back, 4 bases at V and 2 bases at J, with 20 bases in the middle. The CDR3 runs 17 residues. Per germline, CDR1 SGHRS and CDR2 YFSETQ. CDR3 loop: CASSTPETRILTDTQYF. As DNA, the CDR3 is TGCGCCAGCAGCACCCCCGAGACTAGAATACTCACAGATACGCAGTATTTT.

The chain employs TRBV20-1 and TRBJ2-7, with 11 bases fitting TRBD2. Germline V gene data show CDR1 as DFQATT and CDR2 as SNEGSKA (reference sequence). V lost 0 bases, J lost 4 bases, and 5 bases stayed unmatched. The CDR3 extends over 15 amino acids. CDR3 in DNA: TGCAGTGCTAGAGACCCTAGCGGGGGGTCATACGAGCAGTACTTC. Translating it yields CSARDPSGGSYEQYF.

This CDR3 reads CSASLSAQETQYF. CDR3 nucleotides: TGCAGTGCTAGTCTTAGCGCCCAAGAGACCCAGTACTTC. The rearrangement joins TRBV20-1 to TRBJ2-5; perhaps TRBD2 as D (5 bases). Looked up from germline, CDR1 is DFQATT and CDR2 is SNEGSKA (reference sequence). V dropped 3 bases and J dropped 1 base, with 9 bases sitting between them. The CDR3 runs to 13 residues.

The chain recombines TRBV15 with TRBJ2-1; TRBD1 might be the D (6 bases). The ends were cut back, 5 bases at V and 6 bases at J, with 14 bases in the middle. The CDR3 loop spans 14 amino acids. Germline V gives CDR1 LNHNV, CDR2 YYDKDF (reference sequence). CDR3 amino acids: CATSGGQYRNEQFF. For the CDR3, the DNA is TGTGCCACCAGCGGCGGACAGTATCGCAATGAGCAGTTCTTC.

This clonotype was counted a few times. The chain has TRBV15 and TRBJ1-4; TRBD1 aligns across 7 bases. The CDR3 is made up of 18 amino acids. CDR1 and CDR2 from the germline V gene are LNHNV and YYDKDF (reference sequence). Losses at the gene ends were 1 base for V and 0 bases for J; bases not matched to a gene: 8. Here the CDR3 reads CATSRVDRAYSTNEKLFF. The CDR3 DNA sequence: TGTGCCACCAGCAGAGTCGACAGGGCGTACTCAACTAATGAAAAACTGTTTTTT.

This clonotype occurred a few times. The CDR3 loop is CASSLSLWGDSYEQYF. CDR3 DNA sequence: TGTGCCAGCAGCTTAAGTCTGTGGGGGGACTCCTACGAGCAGTACTTC. The chain has TRBV7-8 and TRBJ2-7, with TRBD2 as a possible D gene (6 bases). CDR3 size: 16 residues. Trimming shortened V by 2 bases and J by 0 bases, and 14 bases separated the two germline ends. The germline V gene has CDR1 SGHVS and CDR2 FQNEAQ.

This chain links TRBV12-3 or TRBV12-4 with TRBJ2-6; D is uncertain. Trimming stripped 6 bases from V and 4 bases from J, with 10 bases between. This CDR3 is built from 14 residues. CDR3 sequence reads: CASRMSQGANVLTF. The CDR3 DNA reads as TGTGCCAGCAGGATGTCGCAGGGGGCCAACGTCCTGACTTTC.

This clonotype showed up just a few times. The rearrangement links TRBV9 to TRBJ2-2; unclear D gene. Trimming removed 0 bases at V and 5 bases at J, with 11 bases between. This CDR3 spans 15 amino acids. Germline CDR1 SGDLS, CDR2 YYNGEE. The CDR3 DNA follows: TGTGCCAGCAGCGTAGGGCAGGTGGGGACCGGGGAGCTGTTTTTT. This encodes CASSVGQVGTGELFF.

A few counts support this clonotype. V is TRBV11-2 and J is TRBJ1-4; 9 nucleotides align to TRBD1. V gave up 1 base and J gave up 8 bases; unmatched junction bases: 5. CDR1 and CDR2 from the germline V gene are SGHAT and FQNNGV. The CDR3 contains 15 residues. In DNA form, the CDR3 reads TGTGCCAGCAGCTTAGTTGGGACAGGGTCCGAAAAACTGTTTTTT. Protein: CASSLVGTGSEKLFF.

This clonotype has at least ten counts. The genes are TRBV5-1 and TRBJ2-1; 9 bases map to TRBD2. The length of the CDR3 is 15 residues. V trimming: 0 bases; J trimming: 6 bases; junction bases outside the gene matches: 4. CDR1 SGHRS and CDR2 YFSETQ come from the germline V gene. In DNA, the CDR3 is TGCGCCAGCAGCTTGGCAGCTAGCGGGACCAATGAGCAGTTCTTC. Translation: CASSLAASGTNEQFF.

The chain employs TRBV7-6 and TRBJ1-3; possibly TRBD1 for D (5 bases). The CDR3 is made up of 18 amino acids. Germline V gene sequence: CDR1 SGHVS, CDR2 FNYEAQ. The ends were cut back, 2 bases at V and 0 bases at J, with 17 bases in the middle. CDR3 amino acids: CASSLTQGLQYSGNTIYF. Here the CDR3 DNA reads TGTGCCAGCAGCTTAACCCAGGGACTACAATACTCTGGAAACACCATATATTTT.

This clonotype was picked up a small number of times. The chain has TRBV5-1 and TRBJ1-2, with TRBD1 matching over 9 bases. Germline V gives CDR1 SGHRS, CDR2 YFSETQ. Unmatched junction bases numbered 5, after V lost 4 bases and J lost 4 bases. The CDR3 extends over 14 amino acids. In DNA form, the CDR3 reads TGCGCCAGCAGCACGACAGGGGGTGGCTATGGCTACACCTTC. Its protein is CASSTTGGGYGYTF.

In its sample, this clonotype was seen a few times. The rearrangement joins TRBV11-3 to TRBJ2-1, with TRBD1 identical over 7 bases. In germline, CDR1 is SGHNT, CDR2 YENEEA. The CDR3 runs 14 residues. Trimming at V came to 5 bases and at J to 5 bases, leaving 6 bases not matched to a gene. The chain's CDR3 is CASSRRTGDNEQFF. Here the CDR3 DNA reads TGTGCCAGCAGCCGTAGAACAGGGGACAATGAGCAGTTCTTC.

In its sample, this clonotype was seen a few times. The chain uses TRBV11-2 and TRBJ2-1; 8 positions agree with TRBD2. Germline V gene sequence: CDR1 SGHAT, CDR2 FQNNGV. The CDR3 consists of 15 residues. The V and J ends lost 3 bases and 7 bases, in that order; junction bases with no gene match: 8. The CDR3 here is CASSFQSGSPNEQFF. Written as DNA, the CDR3 is TGTGCCAGCAGCTTTCAGAGCGGGAGCCCAAATGAGCAGTTCTTC.

This chain uses TRBV6-6 with TRBJ2-1; 9 bases match TRBD1. Trimming removed 5 bases from V and 7 bases from J; junction bases left unmatched: 3. This CDR3 spans 13 amino acids. Germline CDR1 and CDR2: MNHNY and SVGAGI (reference sequence). CDR3 nucleotides: TGTGCCAGCAGTGGGACAGGGACGAATGAGCAGTTCTTC. Amino acids: CASSGTGTNEQFF.

The rearrangement joins TRBV10-3 to TRBJ2-1; perhaps D is TRBD1 or TRBD2 (6 bases each). Germline CDR1 ENHRY, CDR2 SYGVKD. Trimming cost V 0 bases and J 9 bases, with 12 bases left between them. The CDR3 is made up of 14 amino acids. The CDR3 loop reads CAISESSGAGEQFF. CDR3 nucleotide sequence: TGTGCCATCAGTGAGTCATCGGGGGCAGGTGAGCAGTTCTTC.

The chain has TRBV3-1 and TRBJ2-3, with 8 bases aligning to TRBD2. This CDR3 comprises 19 residues. With 0 bases clipped from V and 4 bases from J, the junction kept 15 bases outside the gene matches. CDR1 is LGHDT, CDR2 YNNKEL, per germline (reference sequence). Written as DNA, the CDR3 is TGTGCCAGCAGCCAAGATCCAGTAGCGGGGACCTTTACGGCAGATACGCAGTATTTT. Its translation: CASSQDPVAGTFTADTQYF.

Worth noting for this clonotype: At one end, the junction sequence differs from germline, possibly due to a read error. The J gene is TRBJ1-6, the V gene TRBV27; D is uncertain. The CDR3 sequence is 15 residues long. CDR1 and CDR2 (germline): MNHEY, SMNVEV (reference sequence). CDR3 loop: CASSLGTSNNSPLHF. In DNA form, the CDR3 reads TGTGCCAGCAGTTTAGGAACCTCCAATAATTCACCCCTCCACTTT.